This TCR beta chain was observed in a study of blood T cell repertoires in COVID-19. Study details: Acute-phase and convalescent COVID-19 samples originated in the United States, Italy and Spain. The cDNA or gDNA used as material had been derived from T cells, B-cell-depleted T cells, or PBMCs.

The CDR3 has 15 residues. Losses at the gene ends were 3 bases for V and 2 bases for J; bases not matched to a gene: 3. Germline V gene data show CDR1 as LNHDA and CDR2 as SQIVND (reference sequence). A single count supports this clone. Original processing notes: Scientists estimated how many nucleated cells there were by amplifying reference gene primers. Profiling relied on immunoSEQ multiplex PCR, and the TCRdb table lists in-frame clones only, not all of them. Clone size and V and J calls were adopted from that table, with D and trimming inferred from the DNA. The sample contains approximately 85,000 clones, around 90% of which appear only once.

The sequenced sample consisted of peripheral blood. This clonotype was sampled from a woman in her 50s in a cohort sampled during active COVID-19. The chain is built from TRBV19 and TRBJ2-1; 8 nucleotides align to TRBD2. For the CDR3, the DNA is TGTGCCAGTAGTATTGAGGGACTAGCCTACAATGAGCAGTTCTTC. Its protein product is CASSIEGLAYNEQFF.